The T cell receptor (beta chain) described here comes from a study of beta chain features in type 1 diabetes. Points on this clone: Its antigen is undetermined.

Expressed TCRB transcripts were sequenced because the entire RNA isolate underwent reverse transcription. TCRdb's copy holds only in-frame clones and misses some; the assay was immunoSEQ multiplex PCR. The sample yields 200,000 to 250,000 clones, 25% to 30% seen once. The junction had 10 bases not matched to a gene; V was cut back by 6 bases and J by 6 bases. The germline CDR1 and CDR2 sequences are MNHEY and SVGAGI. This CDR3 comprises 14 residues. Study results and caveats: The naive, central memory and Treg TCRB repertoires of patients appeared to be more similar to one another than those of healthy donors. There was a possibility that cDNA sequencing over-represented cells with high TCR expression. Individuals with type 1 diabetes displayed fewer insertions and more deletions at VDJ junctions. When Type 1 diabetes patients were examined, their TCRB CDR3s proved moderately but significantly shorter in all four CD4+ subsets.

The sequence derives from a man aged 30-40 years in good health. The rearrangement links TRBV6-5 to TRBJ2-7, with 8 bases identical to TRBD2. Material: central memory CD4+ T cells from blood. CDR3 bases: TGTGCCAGCAGAAGGGCGCGGGAGGTGGGCGAGCAGTACTTC. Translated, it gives CASRRAREVGEQYF.